Here is one TCR beta chain with its context. Its antigen is still unknown. Base-call qualities are not available, and no considerably larger clone is one nucleotide away. RNA was extracted using the RNeasy kit, and 0.5 to 1 microgram was reverse transcribed with random hexamers. The immunoSEQ multiplex PCR assay, which covers 54 Vbeta and 13 Jbeta segments, was used to amplify TCR beta CDR3 regions. PCR amplification bias was corrected by using a synthetic template baseline for primer optimization and computational correction. Concerning the study's data processing: Only productive sequences were kept, with reads annotated to V, D and J genes according to IMGT and analyzed in immunoSEQ Analyzer. To calculate clonality, Shannon entropy was normalized by log2 of the number of productive unique sequences and then subtracted from one. For each patient and control, public and private clones were evaluated within the 100 most prevalent clones. Clones were defined as Susac-specific when absent from the healthy and MS cohorts, from fewer than 1,200 published viral clones and from other ImmuneACCESS disease sequences. TCRdb ran its own pipeline on the public reads, namely fastp trimming at Q25 and MiXCR clone calling, and kept in-frame beta chains. Here each entry gathers all rows of one CDR3 protein and keeps the most common genes and DNA. TCRdb, not the original authors, processed these V and J calls. This sample has about 100,000 distinct CDR3 sequences in its table, and approximately 95% of those were observed once. The top ten clonotypes cover 0.25% to 0.35% of the sample.

These data belong to a study of CD8 T cells in Susac syndrome (dated by TCRdb to about 2019). The study in broad terms: Of the Susac syndrome patients who were sequenced, roughly 6 had clinically active disease and about eight were in clinical remission. At the time of blood withdrawal, Susac syndrome patients were either therapy-naive, taking corticosteroids (with some also receiving IVIg), or on IVIg alone. The study used repertoire sequencing to test whether antigen drove CD8+ T cell activation and differentiation in Susac syndrome. The clonality of the CD8+ T cell repertoire was compared across 12 healthy donors, some 14 Susac syndrome patients and around 16 multiple sclerosis patients. The research as a whole found: Clonal expansion was seen in Susac syndrome CD8+ repertoires, peaking in CD8+ TEMRA cells and being greater in clinically active patients than in remitting ones. The study acknowledged that relatively few individuals were included in the TCR sequencing and HLA analysis. Approximately 15 Susac-specific public clones were identified in the total CD8+ repertoire, and several Susac-specific public clones were identified in the CD8+ TEMRA repertoire.

The CDR3 measures 13 amino acids from cysteine to phenylalanine. CDR3 DNA is the only sequence kept; it has 39 bases, read in frame from the first base. According to the germline V gene (reference sequence), CDR1 reads LGHDT and CDR2 reads YNNKEL. V and J lose 0 bases and 4 bases, and a span of 4 bases separates them. Peripheral blood CD8+ and CD4+ T cells from healthy donors, Susac syndrome patients and multiple sclerosis patients were profiled by high-throughput TCR beta sequencing. The Susac syndrome patients fulfilled recently defined diagnostic criteria for either definite or probable disease. Bulk CD8+ and CD4+ T cells were purified by magnetic negative isolation, whereas CD8+ TEMRA cells were enriched by FACS. Blood was drawn into EDTA tubes, processed within 24 hours, and PBMCs were isolated by density gradient centrifugation. PBMCs destined for TCR sequencing were cryopreserved in liquid nitrogen and later thawed in a 37 °C water bath. Purity of sorted or isolated CD4+, CD8+ and CD8+ TEMRA cells was at least 90%.

This receptor chain uses TRBV3-1 and TRBJ1-3, with the D gene uncertain. The sample comprised CD8+ T cells from PBMCs. This clonotype was obtained from a human donor with Susac syndrome. The sequence in DNA is TGTGCCAGCAGCCAAGACACCGGAAACACCATATATTTT. Translated, this is CASSQDTGNTIYF.